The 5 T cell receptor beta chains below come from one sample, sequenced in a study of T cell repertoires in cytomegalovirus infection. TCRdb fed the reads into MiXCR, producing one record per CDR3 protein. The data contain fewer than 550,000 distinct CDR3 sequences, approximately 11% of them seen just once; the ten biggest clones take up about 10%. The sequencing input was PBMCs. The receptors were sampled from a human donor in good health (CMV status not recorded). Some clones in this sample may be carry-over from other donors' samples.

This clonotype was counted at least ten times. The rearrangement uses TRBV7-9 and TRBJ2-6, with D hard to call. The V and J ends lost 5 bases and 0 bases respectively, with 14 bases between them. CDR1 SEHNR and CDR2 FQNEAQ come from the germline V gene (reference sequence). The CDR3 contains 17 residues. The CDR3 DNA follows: TGTGCCAGCAGCCCGGCGCAGGCCGTCTCTGGGGCCAACGTCCTGACTTTC. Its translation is CASSPAQAVSGANVLTF.

CDR3 sequence reads: CAISEGLNEQYF. The CDR3 DNA reads as TGTGCCATCAGTGAGGGACTCAACGAGCAGTACTTC. The V call is TRBV10-3, the J call TRBJ2-7; TRBD2 might be the D (5 bases). V was trimmed by 2 bases and J by 5 bases, leaving 7 bases between them. The germline V gene has CDR1 ENHRY and CDR2 SYGVKD. The CDR3 is 12 amino acids.

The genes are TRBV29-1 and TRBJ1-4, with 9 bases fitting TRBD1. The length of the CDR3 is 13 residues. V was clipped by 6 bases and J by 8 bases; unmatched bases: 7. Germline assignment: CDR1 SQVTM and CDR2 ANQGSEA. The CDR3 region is CSVAQGAGEKLFF. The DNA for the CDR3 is TGCAGCGTAGCACAGGGGGCTGGAGAAAAACTGTTTTTT. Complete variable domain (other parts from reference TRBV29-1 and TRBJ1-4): SAVISQKPSRDICQRGTSLTIQCQVDSQVTMMFWYRQQPGQSLTLIATANQGSEATYESGFVIDKFPISRPNLTFSTLTVSNMSPEDSSIYLCSVAQGAGEKLFFGSGTQLSVL.

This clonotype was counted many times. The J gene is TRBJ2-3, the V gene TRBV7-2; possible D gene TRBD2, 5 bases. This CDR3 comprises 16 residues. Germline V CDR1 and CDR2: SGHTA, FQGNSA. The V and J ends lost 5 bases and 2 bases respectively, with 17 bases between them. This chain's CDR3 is CASSLPEDSATDTQYF. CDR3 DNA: TGTGCCAGCAGCCTCCCCGAGGATAGCGCCACAGATACGCAGTATTTT. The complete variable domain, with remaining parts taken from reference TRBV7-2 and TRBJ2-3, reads GAGVSQSPSNKVTEKGKDVELRCDPISGHTALYWYRQSLGQGLEFLIYFQGNSAPDKSGLPSDRFSAERTGGSVSTLTIQRTQQEDSAVYLCASSLPEDSATDTQYFGPGTRLTVL.

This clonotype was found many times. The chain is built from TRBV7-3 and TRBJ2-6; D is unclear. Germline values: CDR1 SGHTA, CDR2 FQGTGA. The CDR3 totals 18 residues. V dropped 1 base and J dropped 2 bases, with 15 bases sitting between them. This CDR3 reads CASSLKNGNSAGANVLTF. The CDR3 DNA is TGTGCCAGCAGCTTAAAGAACGGAAACTCCGCTGGGGCCAACGTCCTGACTTTC.